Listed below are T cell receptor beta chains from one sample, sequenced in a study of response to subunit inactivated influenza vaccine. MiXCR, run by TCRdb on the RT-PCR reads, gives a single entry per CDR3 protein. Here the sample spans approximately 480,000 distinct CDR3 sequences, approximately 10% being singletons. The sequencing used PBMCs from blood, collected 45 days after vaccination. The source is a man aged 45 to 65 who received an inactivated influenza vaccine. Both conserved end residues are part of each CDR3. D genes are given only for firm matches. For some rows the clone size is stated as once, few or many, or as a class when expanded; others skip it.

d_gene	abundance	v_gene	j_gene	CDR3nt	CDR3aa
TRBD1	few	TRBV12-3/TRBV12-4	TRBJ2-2	TGTGCCAGCAGTCACGAGGGACAGGCCACCGGGGAGCTGTTTTTT	CASSHEGQATGELFF
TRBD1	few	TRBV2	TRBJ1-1	TGTGCCAGCAGTGAGGACAGGACTGAAGCTTTCTTT	CASSEDRTEAFF
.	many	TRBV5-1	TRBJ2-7	TGCGCCAGCAGCCGAGGGGACTGGTCGAACGAGCAGTACTTC	CASSRGDWSNEQYF
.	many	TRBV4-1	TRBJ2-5	TGCGCCAGCAGCCCGACACCGACTATTCAAGAGACCCAGTACTTC	CASSPTPTIQETQYF
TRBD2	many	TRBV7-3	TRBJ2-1	TGTGCCAGCAGCCTCTCTCCGCGGGGAGGGCCTAACAATGAGCAGTTCTTC	CASSLSPRGGPNNEQFF
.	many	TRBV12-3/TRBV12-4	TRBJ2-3	TGTGCCAGCAGTTTAATCGGCACCCCAGATACGCAGTATTTT	CASSLIGTPDTQYF
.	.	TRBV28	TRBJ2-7	TGTGCCAGCAGTGGCCGGGGACGGAAGGGGCAGTACTTC	CASSGRGRKGQYF
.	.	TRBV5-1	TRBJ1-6	TGCGCCAGCAGCTTGAGGTCGAGAAATTCACCCCTCCACTTT	CASSLRSRNSPLHF
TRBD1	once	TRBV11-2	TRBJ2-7	TGTGCCAGCACTAGACAGGGGGGTCCCTACGAGCAGTACTTC	CASTRQGGPYEQYF
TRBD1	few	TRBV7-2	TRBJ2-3	TGTGCCAGCAGACCCGGGACAGGGAACACAGATACGCAGTATTTT	CASRPGTGNTDTQYF
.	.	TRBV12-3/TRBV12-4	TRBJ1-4	TGTGCCAGCAGTTTAGCGTTAGCAGACTTAAAACTGTTTTTT	CASSLALADLKLFF
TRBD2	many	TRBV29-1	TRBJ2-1	TGCAGCGTCGGACTAGGTGGCTATGAGCAGTTCTTC	CSVGLGGYEQFF